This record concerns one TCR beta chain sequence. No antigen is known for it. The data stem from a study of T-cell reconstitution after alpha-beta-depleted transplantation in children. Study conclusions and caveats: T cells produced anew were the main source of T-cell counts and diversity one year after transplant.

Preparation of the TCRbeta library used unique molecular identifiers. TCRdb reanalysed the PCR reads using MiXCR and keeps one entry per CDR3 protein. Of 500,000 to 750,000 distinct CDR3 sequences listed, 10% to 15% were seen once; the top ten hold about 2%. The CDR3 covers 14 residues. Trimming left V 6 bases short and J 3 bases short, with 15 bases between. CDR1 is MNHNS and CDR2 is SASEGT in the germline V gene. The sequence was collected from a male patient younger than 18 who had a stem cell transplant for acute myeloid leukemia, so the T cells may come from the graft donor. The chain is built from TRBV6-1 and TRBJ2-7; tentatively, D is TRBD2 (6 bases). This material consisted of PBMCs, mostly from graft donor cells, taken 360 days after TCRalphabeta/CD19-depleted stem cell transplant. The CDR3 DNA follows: TGTGCCAGCAGCAGACTGGGACTCCACTACGAGCAGTACTTC. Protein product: CASSRLGLHYEQYF.